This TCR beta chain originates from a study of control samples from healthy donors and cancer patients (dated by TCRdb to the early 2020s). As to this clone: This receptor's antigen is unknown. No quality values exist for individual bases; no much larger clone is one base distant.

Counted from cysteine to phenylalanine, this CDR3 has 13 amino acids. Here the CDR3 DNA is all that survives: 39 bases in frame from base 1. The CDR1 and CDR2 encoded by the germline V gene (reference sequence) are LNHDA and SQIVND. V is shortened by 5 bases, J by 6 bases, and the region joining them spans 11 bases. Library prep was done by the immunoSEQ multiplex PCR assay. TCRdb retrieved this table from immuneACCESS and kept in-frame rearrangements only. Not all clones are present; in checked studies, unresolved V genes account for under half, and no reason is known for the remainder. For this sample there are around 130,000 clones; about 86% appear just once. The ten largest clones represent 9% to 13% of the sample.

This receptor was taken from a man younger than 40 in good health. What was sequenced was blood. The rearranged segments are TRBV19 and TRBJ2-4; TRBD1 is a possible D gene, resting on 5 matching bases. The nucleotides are TGTGCCAGTAGTCCGCGGACACCAAACATTCAGTACTTC. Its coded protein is CASSPRTPNIQYF.